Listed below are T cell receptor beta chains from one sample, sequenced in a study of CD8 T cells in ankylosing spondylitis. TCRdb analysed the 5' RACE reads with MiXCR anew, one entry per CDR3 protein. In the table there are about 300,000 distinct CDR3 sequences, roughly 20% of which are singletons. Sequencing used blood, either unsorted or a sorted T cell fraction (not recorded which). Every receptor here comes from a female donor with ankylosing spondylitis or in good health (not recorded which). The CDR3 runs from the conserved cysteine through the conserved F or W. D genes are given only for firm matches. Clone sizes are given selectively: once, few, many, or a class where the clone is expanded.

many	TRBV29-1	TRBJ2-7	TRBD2	CSVEGVGGAEQYF	TGCAGCGTTGAGGGGGTCGGGGGGGCCGAGCAGTACTTC
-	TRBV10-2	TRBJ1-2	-	CASSDSPAGRGYTF	TGCGCCAGCAGTGACTCCCCCGCAGGGAGGGGCTACACCTTC
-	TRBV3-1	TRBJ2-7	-	CASSHHAYEQYF	TGTGCCAGCAGCCACCATGCCTACGAGCAGTACTTC
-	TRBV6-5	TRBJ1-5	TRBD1	CASSLGTGRAQPQHF	TGTGCCAGCAGCTTAGGGACAGGGCGAGCTCAGCCCCAGCATTTT
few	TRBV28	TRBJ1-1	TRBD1	CASSSGTGDPTEAFF	TGTGCCAGCAGCTCCGGGACAGGGGATCCCACTGAAGCTTTCTTT
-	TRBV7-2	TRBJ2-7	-	CASSASLSGAGEQYF	TGTGCCAGCAGCGCCTCGTTATCGGGGGCGGGTGAGCAGTACTTC
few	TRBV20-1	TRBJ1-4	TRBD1	CSAPTGFEEKLFF	TGCAGTGCTCCGACAGGGTTCGAGGAAAAACTGTTTTTT
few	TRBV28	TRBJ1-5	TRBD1	CASSSRGQGYSNQPQHF	TGTGCCAGCAGCTCACGGGGACAGGGCTATAGCAATCAGCCCCAGCATTTT
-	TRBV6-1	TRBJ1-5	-	CASRGMGNQPQHF	TGTGCCAGCAGAGGGATGGGCAATCAGCCCCAGCATTTT
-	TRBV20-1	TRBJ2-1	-	CSGLLVGRGNEQFF	TGCAGTGGGTTATTAGTTGGGCGGGGCAATGAGCAGTTCTTC
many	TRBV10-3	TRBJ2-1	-	CATAAPNEQFF	TGTGCCACCGCTGCGCCGAATGAGCAGTTCTTC
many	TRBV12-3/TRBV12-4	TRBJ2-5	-	CASSPFRGQETQYF	TGTGCCAGCAGTCCCTTTAGGGGACAAGAGACCCAGTACTTC
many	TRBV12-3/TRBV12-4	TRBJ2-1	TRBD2	CASSFFLVAGESYNEQFF	TGTGCCAGCAGTTTCTTCCTCGTAGCGGGAGAGTCTTACAATGAGCAGTTCTTC
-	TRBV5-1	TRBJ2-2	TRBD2	CASSPVAGGDTGELFF	TGCGCCAGCAGCCCCGTAGCGGGAGGCGACACCGGGGAGCTGTTTTTT
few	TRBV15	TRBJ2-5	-	CATSRVYGGETQYF	TGTGCCACCAGCAGAGTATATGGGGGAGAGACCCAGTACTTC
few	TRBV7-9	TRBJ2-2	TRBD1	CASSPDRAAGELFF	TGTGCCAGCAGCCCGGACAGGGCGGCCGGGGAGCTGTTTTTT
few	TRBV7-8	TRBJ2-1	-	CASSFIILESYNEQFF	TGTGCCAGCAGCTTCATTATCCTCGAGTCCTACAATGAGCAGTTCTTC